This T cell receptor (beta chain) was retrieved from a study of cytotoxic CD8 clonotypes in ibrutinib-treated CLL. Study-wide background: Once patients had received a median about eleven months of treatment, range 6 to 36, response samples were obtained.

Study-level results: Clonality went up at the time of ibrutinib response, stayed stable in sustained remission, and later dropped back toward its baseline level at progression. Rare overall, public clonotypes shrank or held steady under therapy.

TCRdb's table, derived via immunoSEQ multiplex PCR, lists solely in-frame clones and lacks some. The sample lists approximately 190,000 clones, nearly 80% occurring once. The CDR3 runs to 15 residues. V was shortened by 4 bases and J by 0 bases, with 10 bases between the two germline ends. Germline assignment: CDR1 WSHSY and CDR2 SAAADI. Cryopreserved PBMCs were the source of about 1.9 micrograms of genomic DNA, which went to TCR beta libraries. As concerns this clone: The antigen remains undetermined.

This chain connects TRBV10-2 to TRBJ1-5; D not certain. Material: PBMCs, obtained after 12 months of ibrutinib treatment. The TCR sequence derives from a human donor with chronic lymphocytic leukemia. In DNA form, the CDR3 reads TGCGCCAGCAGTGTCGTGGCAGATAGCAATCAGCCCCAGCATTTT. Translation: CASSVVADSNQPQHF.